The T cell receptor (beta chain) described here comes from a study of shared clonotypes between healthy human individuals. The method was immunoSEQ multiplex PCR; TCRdb's version includes in-frame clones alone and lacks a portion of them. The sample holds millions of clones, about 92% seen once. Trimming took 3 bases from V and 1 from J, leaving 9 bases between them. The CDR3 consists of 14 residues. Germline CDR1 MNHEY, CDR2 SMNVEV (reference sequence). The TCR originated in a man between 18 and 29 years old in good health. The V gene is TRBV27, the J gene TRBJ2-5; D remains ambiguous. The sequenced sample consisted of naive CD4+ T cells sorted from blood. The subset denotes: CD45RA+ positively selected. The chain's CDR3 is CASSLLGFQETQYF. In nucleotides, the CDR3 is TGTGCCAGCAGTTTGCTGGGCTTCCAAGAGACCCAGTACTTC.